This T cell receptor (beta chain) was sequenced during a study of OX40 agonist ivuxolimab in advanced cancers. Study-level information: Dosing consisted of intravenous ivuxolimab at 0.01 to 10 mg/kg every 2 weeks. Patients in dose escalation had liver, melanoma, kidney or head and neck cancers. General observations from the study: Some patients who did not respond also had low normalized T-cell clonal expansion.

Generated by immunoSEQ multiplex PCR, the TCRdb table keeps only in-frame clones and is missing some. The sample records tens of thousands of clones, about 91% being singletons. CDR3 length: 17 residues. From germline, CDR1 is SGHVS and CDR2 FQNEAQ. With 6 bases removed from V and 1 base from J, the gap between germline ends came to 21 bases. For this clone: Its antigen is unknown.

Sequenced material: CD4+ or CD8+ T cells sorted from blood, taken in a trial of the OX40 agonist ivuxolimab. The chain couples TRBV7-8 to TRBJ2-5; TRBD1 is a possible D gene (6 bases). This TCR derives from an adult with an advanced solid tumor such as melanoma, head and neck, liver or kidney cancer. The CDR3 spells CASRQDRWAASQETQYF. The DNA of the CDR3 is TGTGCCAGCAGACAAGACAGGTGGGCGGCCTCCCAAGAGACCCAGTACTTC. The entire variable domain, with the rest obtained from reference TRBV7-8 and TRBJ2-5, is as follows: GAGVSQSPRYKVAKRGQDVALRCDPISGHVSLFWYQQALGQGPEFLTYFQNEAQLDKSGLPSDRFFAERPEGSVSTLKIQRTQQEDSAVYLCASRQDRWAASQETQYFGPGTRLLVL.